The T cell receptor beta chain under discussion was sequenced for a study of siplizumab effects on memory and regulatory T cells. Study results and caveats: There was no confirmation of the suppressive function of proliferating Tregs from siplizumab cultures. Naive T cells looked more diverse than memory cells, and they looked like major contributors to the alloresponse.

A remark on this clone: Its antigen is undetermined.

Clones were read by immunoSEQ multiplex PCR, and TCRdb kept only the in-frame ones, dropping some. The sample has 75,000 to 100,000 clones, about 93% seen once. CDR1 is MNHNS and CDR2 is SASEGT in the germline V gene. The CDR3 contains 13 residues. Between the trimmed V and J ends, which lost 3 bases and 4 bases, there was a span of 9 bases. The chain joins TRBV6-1 to TRBJ1-1, with no clear D. The sequence was collected from a human donor in good health. The sample taken for sequencing was non-Treg CD4+ T cells sorted from blood. The CDR3 protein is CASSETGITEAFF. The CDR3, as DNA: TGTGCCAGCAGTGAGACGGGGATCACTGAAGCTTTCTTT.